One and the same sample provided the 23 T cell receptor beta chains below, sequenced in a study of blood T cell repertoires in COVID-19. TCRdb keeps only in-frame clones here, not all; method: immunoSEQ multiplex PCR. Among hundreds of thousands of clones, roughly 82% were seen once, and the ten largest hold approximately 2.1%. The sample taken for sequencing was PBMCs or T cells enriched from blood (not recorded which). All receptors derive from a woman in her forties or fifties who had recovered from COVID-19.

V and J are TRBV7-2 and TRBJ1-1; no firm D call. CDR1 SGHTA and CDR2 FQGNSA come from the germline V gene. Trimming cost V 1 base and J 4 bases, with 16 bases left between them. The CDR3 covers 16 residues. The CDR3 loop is CASSLGITGTPTEAFF. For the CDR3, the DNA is TGTGCCAGCAGCTTAGGCATTACGGGTACCCCCACTGAAGCTTTCTTT.

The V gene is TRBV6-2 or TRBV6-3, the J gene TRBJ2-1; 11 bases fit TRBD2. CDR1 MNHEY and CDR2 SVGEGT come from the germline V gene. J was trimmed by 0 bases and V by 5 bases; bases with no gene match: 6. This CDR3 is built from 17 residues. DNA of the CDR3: TGTGCCAGCAGTCCATGGACTAGCGGGCCCTCCTACAATGAGCAGTTCTTC. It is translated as CASSPWTSGPSYNEQFF.

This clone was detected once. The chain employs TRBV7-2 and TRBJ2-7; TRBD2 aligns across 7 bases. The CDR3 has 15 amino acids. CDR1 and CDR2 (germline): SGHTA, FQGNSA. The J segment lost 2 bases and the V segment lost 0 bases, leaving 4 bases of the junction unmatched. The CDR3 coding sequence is TGTGCCAGCAGCTTAGCTGCGGGAGCCCCCTACGAGCAGTACTTC. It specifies CASSLAAGAPYEQYF. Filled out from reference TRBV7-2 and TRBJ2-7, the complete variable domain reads GAGVSQSPSNKVTEKGKDVELRCDPISGHTALYWYRQSLGQGLEFLIYFQGNSAPDKSGLPSDRFSAERTGGSVSTLTIQRTQQEDSAVYLCASSLAAGAPYEQYFGPGTRLTVT.

The CDR3 spells CASSNRDRGDSYNEQFF. CDR3 bases: TGTGCCAGCAGCAATAGGGACAGGGGAGACTCCTACAATGAGCAGTTCTTC. The chain links TRBV7-2 to TRBJ2-1; 10 bases align to TRBD1. CDR1 is SGHTA and CDR2 is FQGNSA in the germline V gene. Trimming removed 5 bases from V and 0 bases from J; junction bases left unmatched: 7. The CDR3 is made up of 17 amino acids.

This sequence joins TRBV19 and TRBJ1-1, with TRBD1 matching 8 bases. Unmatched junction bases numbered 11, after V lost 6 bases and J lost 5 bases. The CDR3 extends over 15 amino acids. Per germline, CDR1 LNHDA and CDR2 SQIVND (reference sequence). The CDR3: CASRNSGGARTEAFF. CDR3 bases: TGTGCCAGTAGGAACTCAGGGGGCGCGAGGACTGAAGCTTTCTTT.

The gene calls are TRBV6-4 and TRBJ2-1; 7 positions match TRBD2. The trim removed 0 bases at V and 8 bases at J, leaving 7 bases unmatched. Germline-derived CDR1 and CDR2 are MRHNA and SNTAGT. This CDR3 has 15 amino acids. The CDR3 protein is CASSDSGGRTDEQFF. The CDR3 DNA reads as TGTGCCAGCAGTGACTCTGGCGGGAGAACCGATGAGCAGTTCTTC.

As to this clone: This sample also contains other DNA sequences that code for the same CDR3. The CDR3 DNA is TGCGCCAGCAGCTTGGACGGGTCTTCCTACAATGAGCAGTTCTTC. This translates into CASSLDGSSYNEQFF. J is TRBJ2-1 and V is TRBV5-1; no firm D call. This CDR3 has 15 residues. Germline-derived CDR1 and CDR2 are SGHRS and YFSETQ. The ends were cut back, 0 bases at V and 1 base at J, with 8 bases in the middle. Full variable domain (remainder filled in from reference TRBV5-1 and TRBJ2-1): KAGVTQTPRYLIKTRGQQVTLSCSPISGHRSVSWYQQTPGQGLQFLFEYFSETQRNKGNFPGRFSGRQFSNSRSEMNVSTLELGDSALYLCASSLDGSSYNEQFFGPGTRLTVL.

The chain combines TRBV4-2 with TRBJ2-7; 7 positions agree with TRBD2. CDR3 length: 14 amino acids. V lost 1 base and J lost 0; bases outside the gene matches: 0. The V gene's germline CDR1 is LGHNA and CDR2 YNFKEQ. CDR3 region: CASSQGDYSYEQYF. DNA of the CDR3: TGTGCCAGCAGCCAAGGGGACTACTCCTACGAGCAGTACTTC.

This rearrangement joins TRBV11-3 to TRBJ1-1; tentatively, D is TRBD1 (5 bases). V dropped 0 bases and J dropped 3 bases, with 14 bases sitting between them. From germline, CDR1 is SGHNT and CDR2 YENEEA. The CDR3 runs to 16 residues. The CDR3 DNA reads TGTGCCAGCAGCTTAGATTTGGGAAACAGGTACACTGAAGCTTTCTTT. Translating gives CASSLDLGNRYTEAFF.

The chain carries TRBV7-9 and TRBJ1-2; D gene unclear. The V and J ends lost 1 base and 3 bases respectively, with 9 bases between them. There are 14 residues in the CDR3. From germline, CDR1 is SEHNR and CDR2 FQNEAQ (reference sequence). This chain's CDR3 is CASSLENRYYGYTF. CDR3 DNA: TGTGCCAGCAGCTTAGAGAACAGATACTATGGCTACACCTTC.

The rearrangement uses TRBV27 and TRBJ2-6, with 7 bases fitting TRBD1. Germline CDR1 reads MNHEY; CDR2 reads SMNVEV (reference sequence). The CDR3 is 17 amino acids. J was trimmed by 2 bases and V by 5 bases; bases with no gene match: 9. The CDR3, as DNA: TGTGCCAGCAGTACAAGCCCTGACAGGGCTGGGGCCAACGTCCTGACTTTC. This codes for CASSTSPDRAGANVLTF.

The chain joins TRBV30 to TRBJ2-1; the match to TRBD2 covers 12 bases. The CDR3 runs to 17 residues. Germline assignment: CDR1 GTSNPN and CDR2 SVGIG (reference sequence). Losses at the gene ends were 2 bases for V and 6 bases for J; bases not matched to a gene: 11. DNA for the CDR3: TGTGCCTGGAGTCGGACTAGGACTAGCGGGACGGCCAATGAGCAGTTCTTC. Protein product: CAWSRTRTSGTANEQFF.

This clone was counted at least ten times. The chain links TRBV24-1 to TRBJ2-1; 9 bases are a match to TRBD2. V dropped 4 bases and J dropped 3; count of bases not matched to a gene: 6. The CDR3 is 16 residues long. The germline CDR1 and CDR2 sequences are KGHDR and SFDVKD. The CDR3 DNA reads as TGTGCCACCAGTGAGTCCGGGACTAGCAACTACAATGAGCAGTTCTTC. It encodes CATSESGTSNYNEQFF.

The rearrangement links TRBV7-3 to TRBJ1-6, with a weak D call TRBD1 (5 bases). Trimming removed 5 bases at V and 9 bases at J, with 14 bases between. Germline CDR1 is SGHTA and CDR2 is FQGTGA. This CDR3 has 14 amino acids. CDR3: CASSHSGLGSPLHF. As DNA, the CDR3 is TGTGCCAGCAGCCACTCAGGGTTGGGTTCACCCCTCCACTTT.

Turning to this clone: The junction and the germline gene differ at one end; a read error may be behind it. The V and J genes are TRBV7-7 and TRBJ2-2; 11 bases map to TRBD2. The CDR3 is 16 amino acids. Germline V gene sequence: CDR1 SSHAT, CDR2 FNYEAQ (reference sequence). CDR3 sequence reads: CASSPSSGRFTGELFF. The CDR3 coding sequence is TGTGCTAGCAGCCCCTCTAGCGGGAGGTTCACCGGGGAGCTGTTTTTT.

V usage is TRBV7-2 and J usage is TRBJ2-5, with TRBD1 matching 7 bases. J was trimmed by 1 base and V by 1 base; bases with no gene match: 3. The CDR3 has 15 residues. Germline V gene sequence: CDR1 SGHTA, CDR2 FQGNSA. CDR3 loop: CASSLVTGPQETQYF. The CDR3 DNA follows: TGTGCCAGCAGCTTAGTGACAGGGCCCCAAGAGACCCAGTACTTC.

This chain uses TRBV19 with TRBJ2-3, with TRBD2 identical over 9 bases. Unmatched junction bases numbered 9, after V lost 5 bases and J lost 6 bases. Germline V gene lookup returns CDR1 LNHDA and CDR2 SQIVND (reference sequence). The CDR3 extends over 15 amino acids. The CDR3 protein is CASSLAGGQSDTQYF. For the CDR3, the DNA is TGTGCCAGTAGTCTGGCGGGGGGGCAATCCGATACGCAGTATTTT.

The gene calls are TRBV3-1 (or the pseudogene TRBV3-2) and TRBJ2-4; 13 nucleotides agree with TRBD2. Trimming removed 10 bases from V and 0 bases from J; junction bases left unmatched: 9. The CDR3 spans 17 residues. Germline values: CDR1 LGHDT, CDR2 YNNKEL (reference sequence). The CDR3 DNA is TGTGCCACTGGGACTAGCGGGGACTCGATAGCCAAAAACATTCAGTACTTC. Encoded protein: CATGTSGDSIAKNIQYF.

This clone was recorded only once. For the CDR3, the DNA is TGTGCCAGCAGCTTAGCCAGGGGGCGAGGAAATCAGCCCCAGCATTTT. This gives the protein CASSLARGRGNQPQHF. The chain joins TRBV11-2 to TRBJ1-5; 8 nucleotides align to TRBD1. The J segment lost 4 bases and the V segment lost 1 base, leaving 6 bases of the junction unmatched. CDR1 SGHAT and CDR2 FQNNGV come from the germline V gene. CDR3 size: 16 residues.

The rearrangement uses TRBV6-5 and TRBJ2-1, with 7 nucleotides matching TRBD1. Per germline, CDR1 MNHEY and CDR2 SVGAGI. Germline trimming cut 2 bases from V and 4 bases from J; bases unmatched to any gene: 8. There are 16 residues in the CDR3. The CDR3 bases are TGTGCCAGCAGTTACGAGGGGGCTGGTAATTACAATGAGCAGTTCTTC. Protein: CASSYEGAGNYNEQFF.

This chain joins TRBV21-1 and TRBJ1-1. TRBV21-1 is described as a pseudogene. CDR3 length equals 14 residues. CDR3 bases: TGTGCCAGCAGCAAACCCGGGAAAAACACTGAAGCTTTCTTT. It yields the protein CASSKPGKNTEAFF.

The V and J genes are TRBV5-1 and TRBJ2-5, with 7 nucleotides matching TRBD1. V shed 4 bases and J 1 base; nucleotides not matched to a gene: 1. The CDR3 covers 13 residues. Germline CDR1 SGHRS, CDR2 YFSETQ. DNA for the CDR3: TGCGCCAGCAGCCGGGACAGCCAAGAGACCCAGTACTTC. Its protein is CASSRDSQETQYF.

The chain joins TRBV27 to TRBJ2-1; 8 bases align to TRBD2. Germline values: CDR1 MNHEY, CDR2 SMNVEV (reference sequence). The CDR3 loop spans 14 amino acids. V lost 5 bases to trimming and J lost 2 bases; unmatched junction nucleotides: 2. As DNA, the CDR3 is TGTGCCAGCAGTCAAGCGGGAGCCTACAATGAGCAGTTCTTC. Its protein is CASSQAGAYNEQFF.